This TCR beta chain emerged from a study of T cells in Graves' hyperthyroidism and ophthalmopathy. Findings of the study overall: Researchers found most expanded thyroid clonotypes above 0.001 in blood as well.

The TCR beta CDR3 regions underwent amplification using RNA transcripts as the source. First-round RT-PCR of the TCR CDR3 relied on the HTBI primer set. TCRdb itself ran the multiplex PCR reads through MiXCR, one entry per CDR3 protein. Of about 200,000 distinct CDR3 sequences in the sample, around 16% are singletons; the top ten hold 44%. Germline assignment: CDR1 SGHAT and CDR2 FQDESV (reference sequence). Trimming shortened V by 4 bases and J by 7 bases, and 7 bases separated the two germline ends. This CDR3 is built from 12 residues. Patients were excluded because of uncontrolled infection, other autoimmune disease, pregnancy or lactation. The study based diagnoses on clinical symptoms, serum thyroxine and TRAb, thyroid ultrasound and orbital computed tomography. This clonotype appeared many times. Its antigen is not known.

The source material was blood. The clonotype was recovered from a man between 40 and 49 years old with Graves' hyperthyroidism. The V and J genes are TRBV11-1 and TRBJ2-2, with TRBD2 as a possible D gene (6 bases). The CDR3 reads CASSWEDGELFF. CDR3 nucleotides: TGTGCCAGCAGCTGGGAGGACGGGGAGCTGTTTTTT. The complete variable domain, with remaining parts taken from reference TRBV11-1 and TRBJ2-2, reads EAEVAQSPRYKITEKSQAVAFWCDPISGHATLYWYRQILGQGPELLVQFQDESVVDDSQLPKDRFSAERLKGVDSTLKIQPAELGDSAMYLCASSWEDGELFFGEGSRLTVL.